The sample holds one count of the clone carrying this TCR beta chain. This sample was taken from a study of early T cells in non-severe SARS-CoV-2 infection. Study summary: Unsorted whole-blood RNA was sequenced in bulk, leaving chains unpaired.

Unique molecular identifiers were attached to individual cDNA molecules. TCRdb fed the 5' RACE reads into MiXCR, producing one record per CDR3 protein. Counted here are over 50,000 distinct CDR3 sequences, roughly 10% occurring once; the ten biggest clones make up around 1.8%. Specimen: whole blood. The clonotype originates from an adult who was a healthcare worker with PCR-confirmed SARS-CoV-2 infection or an uninfected control (not recorded which).

The CDR3 region has the DNA TGCAGTGCTATGGGACAGGGTGGCGACGAGCAGTACTTC. Residues: CSAMGQGGDEQYF. The chain recombines TRBV20-1 with TRBJ2-7; 9 positions agree with TRBD1. The CDR3 contains 13 residues. Trimming removed 4 bases from V and 5 bases from J; junction bases left unmatched: 6. CDR1 is DFQATT, CDR2 SNEGSKA, per germline (reference sequence).